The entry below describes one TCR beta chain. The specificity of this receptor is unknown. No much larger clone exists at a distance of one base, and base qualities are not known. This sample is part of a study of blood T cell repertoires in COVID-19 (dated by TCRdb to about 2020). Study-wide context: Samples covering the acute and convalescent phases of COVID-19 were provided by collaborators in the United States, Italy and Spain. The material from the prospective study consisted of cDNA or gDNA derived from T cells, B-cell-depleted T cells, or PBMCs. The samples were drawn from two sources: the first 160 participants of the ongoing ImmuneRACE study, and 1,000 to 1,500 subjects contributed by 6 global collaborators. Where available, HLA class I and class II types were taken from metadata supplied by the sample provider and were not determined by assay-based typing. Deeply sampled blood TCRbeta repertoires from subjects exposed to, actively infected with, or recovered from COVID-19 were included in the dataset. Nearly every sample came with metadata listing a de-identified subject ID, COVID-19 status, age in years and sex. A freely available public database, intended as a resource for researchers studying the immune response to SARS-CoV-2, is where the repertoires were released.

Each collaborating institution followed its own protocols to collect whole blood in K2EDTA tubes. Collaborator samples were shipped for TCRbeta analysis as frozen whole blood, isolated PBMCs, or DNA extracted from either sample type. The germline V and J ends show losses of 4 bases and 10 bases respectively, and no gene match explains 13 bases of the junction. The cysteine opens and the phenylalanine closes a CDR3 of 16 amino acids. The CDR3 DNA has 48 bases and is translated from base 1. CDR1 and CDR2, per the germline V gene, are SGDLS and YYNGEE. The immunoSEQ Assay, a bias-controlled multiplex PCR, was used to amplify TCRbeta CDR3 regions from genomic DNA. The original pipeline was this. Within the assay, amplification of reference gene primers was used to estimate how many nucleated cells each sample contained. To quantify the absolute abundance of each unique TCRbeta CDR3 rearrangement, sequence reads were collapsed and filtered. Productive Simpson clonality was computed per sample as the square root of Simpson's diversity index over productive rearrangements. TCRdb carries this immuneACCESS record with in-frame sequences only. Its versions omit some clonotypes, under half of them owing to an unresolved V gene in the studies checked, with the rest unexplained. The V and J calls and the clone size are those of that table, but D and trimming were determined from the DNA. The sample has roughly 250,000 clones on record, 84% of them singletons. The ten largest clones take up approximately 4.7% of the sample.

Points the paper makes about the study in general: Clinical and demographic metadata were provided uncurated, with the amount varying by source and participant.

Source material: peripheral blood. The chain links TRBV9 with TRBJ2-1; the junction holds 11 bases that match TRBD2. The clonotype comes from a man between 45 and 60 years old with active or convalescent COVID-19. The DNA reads TGTGCCAGCAGCCCCCGGGGGACTAGCGGCTGGGGGGAGCAGTTCTTC. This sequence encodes CASSPRGTSGWGEQFF.